This T cell receptor beta chain was retrieved from a study of blood T cell repertoires in COVID-19. Study-level information: Spain, Italy and the United States supplied samples that represented acute and convalescent COVID-19. Sources were T cells, B-cell-depleted T cells, or PBMCs; the material itself was cDNA or gDNA.

Original handling: For nucleated cells, counts were estimated from reference gene primer amplification. Data came from immunoSEQ multiplex PCR; TCRdb stores just in-frame clones and leaves some out. That table is the source of V, J and clone size, and D and trimming were worked out from the DNA. The sample yields more than 150,000 clones, just over 85% seen once. CDR3 length equals 14 residues. Germline V lookup: CDR1 SGHNT, CDR2 YENEEA. V dropped 2 bases and J dropped 4 bases, with 10 bases sitting between them. The chain uses TRBV11-3 and TRBJ2-3; a weak D match, TRBD2 (7 bases). The sequenced sample consisted of peripheral blood. The sequence came from a man aged 50 to 59 with active or convalescent COVID-19. The CDR3 loop is CASSLRGGADTQYF. The CDR3 DNA reads TGTGCCAGCAGCTTAAGGGGGGGGGCAGATACGCAGTATTTT.